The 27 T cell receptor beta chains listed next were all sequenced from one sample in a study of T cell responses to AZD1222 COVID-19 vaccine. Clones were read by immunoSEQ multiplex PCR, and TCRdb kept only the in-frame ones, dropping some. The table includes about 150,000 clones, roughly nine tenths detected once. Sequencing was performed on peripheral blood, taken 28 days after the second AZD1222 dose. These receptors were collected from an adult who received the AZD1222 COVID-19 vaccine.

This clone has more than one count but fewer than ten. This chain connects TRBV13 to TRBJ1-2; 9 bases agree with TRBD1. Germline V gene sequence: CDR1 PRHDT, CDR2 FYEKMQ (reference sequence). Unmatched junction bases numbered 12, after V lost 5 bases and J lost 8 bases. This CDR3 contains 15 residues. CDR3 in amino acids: CASSPRTGDLNGYTF. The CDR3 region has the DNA TGTGCCAGCAGCCCCCGGACAGGGGATCTGAACGGCTACACCTTC.

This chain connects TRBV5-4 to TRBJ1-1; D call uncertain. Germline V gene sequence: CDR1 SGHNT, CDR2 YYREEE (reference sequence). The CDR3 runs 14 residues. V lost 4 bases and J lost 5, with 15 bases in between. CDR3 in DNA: TGTGCCAGCAGCCTCAAGACCCTGGGAACTGAAGCTTTCTTT. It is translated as CASSLKTLGTEAFF. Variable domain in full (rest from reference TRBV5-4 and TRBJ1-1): ETGVTQSPTHLIKTRGQQVTLRCSSQSGHNTVSWYQQALGQGPQFIFQYYREEENGRGNFPPRFSGLQFPNYSSELNVNALELDDSALYLCASSLKTLGTEAFFGQGTRLTVV.

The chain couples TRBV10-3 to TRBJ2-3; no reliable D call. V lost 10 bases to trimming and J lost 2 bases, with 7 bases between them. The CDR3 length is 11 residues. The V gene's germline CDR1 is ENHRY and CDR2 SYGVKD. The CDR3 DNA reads TGTGCCACCCTTATCACAGATACGCAGTATTTT. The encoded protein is CATLITDTQYF.

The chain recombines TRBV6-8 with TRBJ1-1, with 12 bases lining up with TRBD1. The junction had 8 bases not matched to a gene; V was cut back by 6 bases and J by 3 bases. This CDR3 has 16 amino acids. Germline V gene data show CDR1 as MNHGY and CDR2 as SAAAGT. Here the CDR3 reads CASSQGQGAGDTEAFF. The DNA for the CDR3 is TGTGCCAGCAGCCAGGGACAGGGGGCGGGAGACACTGAAGCTTTCTTT.

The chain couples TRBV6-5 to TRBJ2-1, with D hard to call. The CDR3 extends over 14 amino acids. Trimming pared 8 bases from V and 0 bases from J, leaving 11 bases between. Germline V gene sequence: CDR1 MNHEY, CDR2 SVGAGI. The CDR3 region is CASGPAPSYNEQFF. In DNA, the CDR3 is TGTGCCAGCGGCCCGGCTCCCTCCTACAATGAGCAGTTCTTC.

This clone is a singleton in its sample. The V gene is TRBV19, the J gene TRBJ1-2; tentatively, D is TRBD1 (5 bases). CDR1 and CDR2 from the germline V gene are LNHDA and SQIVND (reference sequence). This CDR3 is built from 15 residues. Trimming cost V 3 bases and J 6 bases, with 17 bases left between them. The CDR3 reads CASSISPGLSDGYTF. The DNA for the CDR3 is TGTGCCAGTAGTATTTCCCCAGGGCTTTCGGATGGCTACACCTTC.

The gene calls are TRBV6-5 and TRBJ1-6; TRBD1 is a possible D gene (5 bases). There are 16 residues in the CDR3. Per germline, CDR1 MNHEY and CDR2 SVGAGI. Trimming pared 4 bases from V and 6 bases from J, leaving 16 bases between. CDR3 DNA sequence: TGTGCCAGCAGTTCCCGTGGCATCGGGGCTAATTCACCCCTCCACTTT. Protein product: CASSSRGIGANSPLHF.

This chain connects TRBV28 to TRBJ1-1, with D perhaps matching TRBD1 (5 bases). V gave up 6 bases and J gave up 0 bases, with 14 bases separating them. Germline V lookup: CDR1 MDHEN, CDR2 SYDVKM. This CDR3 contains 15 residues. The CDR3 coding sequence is TGTGCCAGCAGCTGGGGCTCGGGGGTGAACACTGAAGCTTTCTTT. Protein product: CASSWGSGVNTEAFF.

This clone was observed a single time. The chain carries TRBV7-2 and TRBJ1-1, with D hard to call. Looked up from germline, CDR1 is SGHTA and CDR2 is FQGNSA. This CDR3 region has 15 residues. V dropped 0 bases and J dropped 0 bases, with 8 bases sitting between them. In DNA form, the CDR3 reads TGTGCCAGCAGCTTAGCGGGTTCGGTGAACACTGAAGCTTTCTTT. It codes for CASSLAGSVNTEAFF.

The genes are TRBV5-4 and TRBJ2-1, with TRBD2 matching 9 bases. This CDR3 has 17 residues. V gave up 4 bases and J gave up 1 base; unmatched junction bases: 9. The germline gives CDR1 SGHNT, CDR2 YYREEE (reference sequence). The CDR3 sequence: CASSPEGGRVSYNEQFF. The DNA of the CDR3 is TGTGCCAGCAGCCCAGAAGGCGGGAGGGTGTCCTACAATGAGCAGTTCTTC.

CDR3 sequence (DNA): TGTGCCAGCTCACCGGCGTCGGGGTGGGACACCGGGGAGCTGTTTTTT. It specifies CASSPASGWDTGELFF. The V and J genes are TRBV18 and TRBJ2-2; TRBD2 might be the D (5 bases). V was shortened by 3 bases and J by 3 bases, with 14 bases between the two germline ends. Per the germline V gene, CDR1 is KGHSH and CDR2 is LQKENI. The CDR3 sequence is 16 residues long.

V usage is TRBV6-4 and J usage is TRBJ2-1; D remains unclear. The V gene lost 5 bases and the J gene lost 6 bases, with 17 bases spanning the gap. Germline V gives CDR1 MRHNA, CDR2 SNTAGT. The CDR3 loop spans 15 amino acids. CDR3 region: CASSNKVGRVNEQFF. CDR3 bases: TGTGCCAGCAGTAACAAAGTGGGAAGGGTCAATGAGCAGTTCTTC.

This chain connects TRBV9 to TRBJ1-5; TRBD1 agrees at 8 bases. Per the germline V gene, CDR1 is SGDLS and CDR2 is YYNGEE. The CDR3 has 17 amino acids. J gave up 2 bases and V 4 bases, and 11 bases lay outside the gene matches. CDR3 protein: CASSSGGDRGGNQPQHF. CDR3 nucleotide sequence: TGTGCCAGCAGCTCGGGAGGCGACAGGGGAGGCAATCAGCCCCAGCATTTT.

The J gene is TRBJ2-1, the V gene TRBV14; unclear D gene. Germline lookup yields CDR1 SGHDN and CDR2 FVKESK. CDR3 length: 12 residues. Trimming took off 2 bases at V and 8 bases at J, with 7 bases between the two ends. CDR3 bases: TGTGCCAGCAGCCAACAGTTCGATGAGCAGTTCTTC. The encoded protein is CASSQQFDEQFF.

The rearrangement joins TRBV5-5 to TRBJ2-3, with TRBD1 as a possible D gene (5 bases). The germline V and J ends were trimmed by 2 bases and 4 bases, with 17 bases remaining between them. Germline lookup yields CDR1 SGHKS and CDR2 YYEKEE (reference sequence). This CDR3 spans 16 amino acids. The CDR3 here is CASSFSLQGVADTQYF. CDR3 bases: TGTGCCAGCAGCTTTTCCCTCCAGGGCGTTGCAGATACGCAGTATTTT.

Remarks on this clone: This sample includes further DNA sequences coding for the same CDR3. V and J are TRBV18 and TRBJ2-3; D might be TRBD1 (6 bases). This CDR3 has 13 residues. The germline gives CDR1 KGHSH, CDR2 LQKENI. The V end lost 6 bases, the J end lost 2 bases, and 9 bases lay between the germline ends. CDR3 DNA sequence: TGTGCCAGCTCCCCAGGGGTCACAGATACGCAGTATTTT. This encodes CASSPGVTDTQYF.

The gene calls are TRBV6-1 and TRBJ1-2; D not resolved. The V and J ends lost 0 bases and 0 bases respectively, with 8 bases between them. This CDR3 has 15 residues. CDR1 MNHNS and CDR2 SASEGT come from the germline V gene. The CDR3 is CASSEAAGSNYGYTF. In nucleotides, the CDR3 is TGTGCCAGCAGTGAAGCCGCAGGTTCTAACTATGGCTACACCTTC.

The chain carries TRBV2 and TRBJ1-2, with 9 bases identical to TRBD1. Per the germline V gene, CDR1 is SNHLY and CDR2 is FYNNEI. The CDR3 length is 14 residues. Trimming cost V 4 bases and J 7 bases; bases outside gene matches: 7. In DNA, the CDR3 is TGTGCCAGCAGTGGGGGACAGGGTGTCTTTGGCTACACCTTC. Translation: CASSGGQGVFGYTF. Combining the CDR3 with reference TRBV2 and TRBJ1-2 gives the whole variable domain EPEVTQTPSHQVTQMGQEVILRCVPISNHLYFYWYRQILGQKVEFLVSFYNNEISEKSEIFDDQFSVERPDGSNFTLKIRSTKLEDSAMYFCASSGGQGVFGYTFGSGTRLTVV.

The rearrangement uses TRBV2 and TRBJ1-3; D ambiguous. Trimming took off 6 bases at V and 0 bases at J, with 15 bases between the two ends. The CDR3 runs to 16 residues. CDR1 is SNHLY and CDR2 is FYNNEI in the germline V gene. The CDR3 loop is CASRERATPSGNTIYF. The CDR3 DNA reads TGTGCCAGCAGGGAACGGGCCACCCCCTCTGGAAACACCATATATTTT.

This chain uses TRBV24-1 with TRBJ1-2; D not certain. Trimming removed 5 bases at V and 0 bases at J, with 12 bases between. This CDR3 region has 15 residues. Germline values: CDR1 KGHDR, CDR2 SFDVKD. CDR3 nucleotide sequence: TGTGCCACCAGTGCGATTCGCACCTCTAACTATGGCTACACCTTC. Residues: CATSAIRTSNYGYTF.

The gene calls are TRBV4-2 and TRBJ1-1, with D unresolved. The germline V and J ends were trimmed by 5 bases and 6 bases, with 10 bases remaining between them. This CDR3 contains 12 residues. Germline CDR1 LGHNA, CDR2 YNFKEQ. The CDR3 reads CASSSTPAEAFF. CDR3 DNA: TGTGCCAGCAGCTCTACCCCTGCTGAAGCTTTCTTT.

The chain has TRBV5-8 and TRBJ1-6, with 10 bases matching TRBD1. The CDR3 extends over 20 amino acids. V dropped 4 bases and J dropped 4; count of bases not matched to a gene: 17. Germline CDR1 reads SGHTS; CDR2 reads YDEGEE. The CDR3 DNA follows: TGTGCCAGCAGCACTACGCCCGGGACAGGGGTCGCCCATTATAATTCACCCCTCCACTTT. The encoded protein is CASSTTPGTGVAHYNSPLHF.

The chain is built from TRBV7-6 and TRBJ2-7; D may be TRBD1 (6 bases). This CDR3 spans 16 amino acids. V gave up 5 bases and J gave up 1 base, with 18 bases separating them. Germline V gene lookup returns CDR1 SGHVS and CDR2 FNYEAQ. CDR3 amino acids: CASSLYREMMSYEQYF. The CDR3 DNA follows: TGTGCCAGCAGCCTATACAGGGAAATGATGTCCTACGAGCAGTACTTC. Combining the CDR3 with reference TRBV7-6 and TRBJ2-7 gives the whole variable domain GAGVSQSPRYKVTKRGQDVALRCDPISGHVSLYWYRQALGQGPEFLTYFNYEAQQDKSGLPNDRFSAERPEGSISTLTIQRTEQRDSAMYRCASSLYREMMSYEQYFGPGTRLTVT.

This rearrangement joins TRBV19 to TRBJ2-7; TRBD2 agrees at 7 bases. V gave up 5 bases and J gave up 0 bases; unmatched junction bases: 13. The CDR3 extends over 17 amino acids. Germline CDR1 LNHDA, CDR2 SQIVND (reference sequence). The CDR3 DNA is TGTGCCAGTAGTGCTCACGGTCGGGGGGTAAGCTCCTACGAGCAGTACTTC. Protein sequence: CASSAHGRGVSSYEQYF.

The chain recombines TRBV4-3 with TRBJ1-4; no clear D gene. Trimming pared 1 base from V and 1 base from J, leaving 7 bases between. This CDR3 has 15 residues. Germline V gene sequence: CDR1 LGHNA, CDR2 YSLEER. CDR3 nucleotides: TGCGCCAGCAGCCAAGTTAAGTTAACTAATGAAAAACTGTTTTTT. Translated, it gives CASSQVKLTNEKLFF.

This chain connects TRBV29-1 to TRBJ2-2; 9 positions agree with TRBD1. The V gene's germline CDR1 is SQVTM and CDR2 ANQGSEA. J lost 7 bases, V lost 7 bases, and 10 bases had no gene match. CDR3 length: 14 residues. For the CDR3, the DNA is TGCAGCGGCCTGGGACAGGGTGCGGTCGGGGAGCTGTTTTTT. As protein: CSGLGQGAVGELFF.

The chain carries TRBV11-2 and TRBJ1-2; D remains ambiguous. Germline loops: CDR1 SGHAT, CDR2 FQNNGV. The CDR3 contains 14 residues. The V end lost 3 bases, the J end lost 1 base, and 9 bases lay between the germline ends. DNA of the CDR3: TGTGCCAGCAGCTTCCAGGACCTTAACTATGGCTACACCTTC. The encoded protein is CASSFQDLNYGYTF.